Sequencing of this T cell receptor beta chain was carried out in a study of shared clonotypes between healthy human individuals (dated by TCRdb to the early 2020s). For context, the study as a whole: A couple of women and a few men aged 18 to 49 years were included in the cohort. Per donor, three plates each were used for CD4 naive and CD4 memory, two for CD8 naive, and one for CD8 memory. Leukapheresis yielded between about 0.8 and 8.9 billion PBMCs per donor. The study deeply sequenced blood TCR repertoires of about 5 healthy adults to estimate repertoire size and the extent of clonotype sharing between individuals. To increase sequencing depth and limit assay-specific biases, TCR repertoire library preparation and sequencing were carried out by different laboratories using diverse techniques. General findings and caveats noted by the study authors: The genetic and exposure-history diversity represented was limited by the small number of donors. Larger estimated clonotype richness was generally found for naive subsets than for memory subsets. Sampling was limited to blood, and TCR repertoires in tissue likely differ from TCR repertoires in blood. Higher generation probabilities were observed for clonotypes shared by all four sorted-subset donors than for non-shared clonotypes. Incomplete sequencing was indicated by rarefaction of sorted-subset datasets, despite the large sequencing depth. When several donors were compared, the shared fraction of clonotypes was about 5% for naive CD4, over 3% for naive CD8, 2% to 2.5% for memory CD4, and 0.35% to 0.4% for memory CD8. Based on pairwise subsampling, the degree of clonotype sharing among donors was expected to be affected by sequencing depth.

CD8 naive samples were obtained by positive selection for CCR7 among CD45RO-negative cells, yielding a CD45RA+CCR7+ population from which TemRA cells were excluded. The donors were healthy, HIV-negative adults who had no recently reported acute infections or vaccinations. Every donor was a Caucasian adult living in Nashville, Tennessee, USA. After blood collection by leukapheresis, PBMCs were isolated using Ficoll-Histopaque density gradient centrifugation and then cryopreserved in the vapor phase of liquid nitrogen. Analytical flow cytometry was used to check the purity and quantity of each magnetically sorted T cell population. From each sorted fraction, genomic DNA was isolated and quantified by UV absorbance on a Nanodrop 2000c. As for this clone: Its antigen is currently not known. Base quality data are lacking; no much larger clone is found one base away.

Using the deep immunoSEQ assay, multiplex PCR amplified TCR CDR3 regions from genomic DNA. For each cell subset, the extracted genomic DNA was distributed evenly across all wells of several immunoSEQ 96-well plates, and each plate served as one replicate. For sorted subsets, around 200 ng genomic DNA, equal to about 30,000 T cell genomes, was loaded into each replicate PCR. The purified libraries were quantified using a Qubit 3.0 fluorometer, sized with a Bioanalyzer 2100, and then quantified again using the KAPA Library Quantification kit. Each immunoSEQ 96-well plate was sequenced on its own single-read 150-cycle Illumina NextSeq 550 flow cell. Concerning the study's data processing: Because only junctional sequences without quality scores were contained in the immunoSEQ output, filtering matching that applied to full-length reads could not be performed. Sequences were annotated with PyIR, a Python wrapper for IgBLAST v1.9, using IMGT germline references to assign V/J genes and CDR3. Reads were removed for weak V/J assignments (E-value above 1e-6), missing CDR3, stop codons, out-of-frame junctions, or ambiguous translated residues. A V3J clonotype was defined by an identical inferred V gene, J gene, and CDR3 amino acid sequence. The percentage overlap between two repertoires was calculated by dividing the number of shared unique clonotypes by the size of the smaller repertoire. Repertoire richness was assessed with RTK rarefaction, the Chao1 estimator, and Recon v2.1 estimates of unobserved clonotypes. OLGA was used to compute generation probabilities for all TCRbeta clonotypes that the gDNA method yielded from a handful of donors. TCRdb's version of the immuneACCESS table is confined to in-frame rearrangements and falls short of the full clone set. An unresolved V gene accounts for under half of the shortfall where checked; the remainder is of unknown origin. That table gives V, J and clone size, and the DNA gave D and trimming. Within this sample are approximately 600,000 clones, with approximately 95% of them counted one time only. The ten top clones hold about 0.11% of the sample.

The cysteine opens and the phenylalanine closes a CDR3 of 14 amino acids. Only CDR3 DNA is held: 42 bases, read in frame from base 1. The germline V gene (reference sequence) supplies CDR1 MNHEY and CDR2 SMNVEV. For this chain, trimming is 5 bases at the V end and 0 bases at the J end, and the number of junction bases without a gene match is 2. The sequence was collected from a woman in her twenties or thirties in good health. The material sequenced was naive CD8+ T cells sorted from blood. What the cell subset or site label conveys for this sample: CD45RA+CCR7+. The chain links TRBV27 with TRBJ2-3; a stretch of 7 junction bases matches TRBD2. The encoded CDR3 is CASSEGGSTDTQYF. The nucleotides are TGTGCCAGCAGTGAGGGAGGGAGCACAGATACGCAGTATTTT.